The rows below give T cell receptor beta chains drawn from one sample of a study of blood T cells in healthy people across ages. Using its own MiXCR run on the 5' RACE reads, TCRdb lists one record per CDR3 protein. The table shows fewer than 750,000 distinct CDR3 sequences, with around 48% occurring only once. Sequenced material: blood. Every receptor here comes from an elderly man in good health. The CDR3 runs from the conserved cysteine through the conserved F or W. A D gene is named only where the DNA matches it firmly. For some rows the clone size is stated as once, few or many, or as a class when expanded; others skip it.

d_gene	v_gene	abundance	j_gene	CDR3nt	CDR3aa
NA	TRBV20-1	NA	TRBJ2-5	TGCAGTGCTAGAATACGGCTACAAGAGACCCAGTACTTC	CSARIRLQETQYF
TRBD2	TRBV5-1	NA	TRBJ2-1	TGCGCCAGCAGCCTGACTAGCGGGATTAAAAATGAGCAGTTCTTC	CASSLTSGIKNEQFF
NA	TRBV6-6	NA	TRBJ2-3	TGTGCCAGCAGTTATGAGGGTCCAGATACGCAGTATTTT	CASSYEGPDTQYF
NA	TRBV5-1	NA	TRBJ2-7	TGCGCCAGCAGCTTAAATCCGGGGGCCACCTACGAGCAGTACTTC	CASSLNPGATYEQYF
TRBD1	TRBV6-5	NA	TRBJ2-7	TGTGCCAGCAGTTACTCGACAGGGGACTCCTACGAGCAGTACTTC	CASSYSTGDSYEQYF
TRBD1	TRBV7-2	few	TRBJ2-5	TGTGCCAGCAGCAACACCGGGACAGGGGGAAGAGAGACCCAGTACTTC	CASSNTGTGGRETQYF
TRBD1	TRBV7-9	NA	TRBJ2-2	TGTGCCAGCAGCGTAGCCCCAGGGGGTTGGAACACCGGGGAGCTGTTTTTT	CASSVAPGGWNTGELFF
TRBD2	TRBV5-1	NA	TRBJ2-7	TGCGCCAGCAGCTCCCTAGCGGGGGGCGAGCAGTACTTC	CASSSLAGGEQYF
NA	TRBV12-3/TRBV12-4	NA	TRBJ1-5	TGTGCCAGCAGTTTTTCAGCACCGAATAGCAACCAGCCCCAGCATTTT	CASSFSAPNSNQPQHF
TRBD2	TRBV6-6	NA	TRBJ2-5	TGTGCCAGCAGTCAGACTAGCGGCGGTGTGGAGCAGTACTTC	CASSQTSGGVEQYF
TRBD1	TRBV6-6	NA	TRBJ2-1	TGTGCCAGCACCTCGGGACAGACGACTTACAATGAGCAGTTCTTC	CASTSGQTTYNEQFF
NA	TRBV7-2	NA	TRBJ1-1	TGTGCCAGCAGCTTAGTTGTAGAGAACACTGAAGCTTTCTTT	CASSLVVENTEAFF
TRBD2	TRBV20-1	NA	TRBJ2-1	TGCAGTGCTCCTCTAGCGGGAGGGCCGAAATGGAATGAGCAGTTCTTC	CSAPLAGGPKWNEQFF
NA	TRBV7-9	few	TRBJ2-2	TGTGCCAGCAGCTTAGTTCGGGGTGGCACCGGGGAGCTGTTTTTT	CASSLVRGGTGELFF
NA	TRBV10-3	NA	TRBJ1-4	TGTGCCATCAGTGAGGGGGGAACTAATGAAAAACTGTTTTTT	CAISEGGTNEKLFF
TRBD1	TRBV4-2	NA	TRBJ1-1	TGTGCCAGCAGCCAAGGACAGGGGAGGCGTGAAGCTTTCTTT	CASSQGQGRREAFF
NA	TRBV6-6	NA	TRBJ1-5	TGTGCCAGCAGTTACAGGGATTTTTGGCAGCCCCAGCATTTT	CASSYRDFWQPQHF
TRBD1	TRBV25-1	NA	TRBJ1-2	TGTGCCAGCAGAGGGGACAGTTTCTATGGCTACACCTTC	CASRGDSFYGYTF
TRBD1	TRBV7-2	NA	TRBJ2-3	TGTGCCAGCAGCCCTCGTAACAGGGGGGTGTCAGATACGCAGTATTTT	CASSPRNRGVSDTQYF